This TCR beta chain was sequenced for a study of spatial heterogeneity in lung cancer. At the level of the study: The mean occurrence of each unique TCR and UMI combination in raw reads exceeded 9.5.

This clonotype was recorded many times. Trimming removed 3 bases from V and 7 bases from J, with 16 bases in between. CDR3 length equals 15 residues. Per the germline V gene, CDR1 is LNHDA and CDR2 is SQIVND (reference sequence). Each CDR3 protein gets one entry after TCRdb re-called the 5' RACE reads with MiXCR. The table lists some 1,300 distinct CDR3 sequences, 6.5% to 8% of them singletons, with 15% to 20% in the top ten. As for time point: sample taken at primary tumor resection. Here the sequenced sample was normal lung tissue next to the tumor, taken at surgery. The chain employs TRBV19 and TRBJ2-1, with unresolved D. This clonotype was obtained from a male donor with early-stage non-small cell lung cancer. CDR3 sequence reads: CASSMRPVTKNEQFF. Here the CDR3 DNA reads TGTGCCAGTAGTATGAGGCCGGTAACGAAGAATGAGCAGTTCTTC. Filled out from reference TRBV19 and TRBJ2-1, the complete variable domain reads DGGITQSPKYLFRKEGQNVTLSCEQNLNHDAMYWYRQDPGQGLRLIYYSQIVNDFQKGDIAEGYSVSREKKESFPLTVTSAQKNPTAFYLCASSMRPVTKNEQFFGPGTRLTVL.